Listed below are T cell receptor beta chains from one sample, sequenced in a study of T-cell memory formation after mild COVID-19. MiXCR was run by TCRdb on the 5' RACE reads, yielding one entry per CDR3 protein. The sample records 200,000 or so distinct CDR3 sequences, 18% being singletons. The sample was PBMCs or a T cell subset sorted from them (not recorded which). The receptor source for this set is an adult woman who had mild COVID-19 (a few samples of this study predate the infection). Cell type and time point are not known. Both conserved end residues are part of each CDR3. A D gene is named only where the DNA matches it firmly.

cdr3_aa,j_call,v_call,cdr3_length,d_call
CASSPWTGPDTQYF,TRBJ2-3,TRBV7-9,14,.
CASSTGQGTGTEAFF,TRBJ1-1,TRBV5-1,15,TRBD1
CASSPEGTGAYEQYF,TRBJ2-7,TRBV7-2,15,TRBD1
CASSRTSGSWEDEQFF,TRBJ2-1,TRBV11-1,16,TRBD2
CASSLEEETQYF,TRBJ2-5,TRBV5-1,12,.
CASSDPGGQETEAFF,TRBJ1-1,TRBV6-6,15,TRBD1
CASSSAGDRTWDTQYF,TRBJ2-3,TRBV7-2,16,.
CASRGAQETQYF,TRBJ2-5,TRBV6-5,12,.
CSASPGLGIGNSYEQYF,TRBJ2-7,TRBV20-1,17,TRBD2
CSVVNPNTEAFF,TRBJ1-1,TRBV29-1,12,.
CASSEVFGTTDTQYF,TRBJ2-3,TRBV25-1,15,.
CASSHGLARGNEQFF,TRBJ2-1,TRBV27,15,.
CASAPQVQRVEQYF,TRBJ2-7,TRBV12-3/TRBV12-4,14,.
CASSLTRESGYTF,TRBJ1-2,TRBV7-3,13,.
CASRPGPQVNTEAFF,TRBJ1-1,TRBV5-1,15,.
CAISSGTDNEQFF,TRBJ2-1,TRBV10-3,13,TRBD1
CASSSLDSNPEAFF,TRBJ1-1,TRBV5-4,14,.
CSARDLDGPDKQPQHF,TRBJ1-5,TRBV20-1,16,.
CASNSDTEAFF,TRBJ1-1,TRBV5-1,11,.
CASSFPGPTDTQYF,TRBJ2-3,TRBV7-9,14,.
CATSRVESTDTQYF,TRBJ2-3,TRBV15,14,.
CASRRQGARETQYF,TRBJ2-5,TRBV6-6,14,TRBD1
CASRLDATDTQYF,TRBJ2-3,TRBV3-1,13,.
CAWSVNSGRTSYNEQFF,TRBJ2-1,TRBV30,17,TRBD2
CGSSSRPTDNEQFF,TRBJ2-1,TRBV7-9,14,.
CASRTSGGYNEQFF,TRBJ2-1,TRBV6-2/TRBV6-3,14,TRBD2
CASGFGGTNTGELFF,TRBJ2-2,TRBV12-5,15,TRBD2
CASSYSGNTYEQYF,TRBJ2-7,TRBV6-5,14,.
CASSLSRDYTEAFF,TRBJ1-1,TRBV7-3,14,.
CASSLRTSIDTQYF,TRBJ2-3,TRBV11-3,14,TRBD2
CASSLRQGGHEQYF,TRBJ2-7,TRBV12-3/TRBV12-4,14,.
CASSYRDSSKAFF,TRBJ1-1,TRBV12-3/TRBV12-4,13,TRBD1
CASPPPGTDTQYF,TRBJ2-3,TRBV12-5,13,.
CASSLGGGLGTEAFF,TRBJ1-1,TRBV7-2,15,.
CASREGLATEQYF,TRBJ2-7,TRBV12-3/TRBV12-4,13,.
CAISTNYEQYF,TRBJ2-7,TRBV10-3,11,.
CASSFTPSSGNTIYF,TRBJ1-3,TRBV5-1,15,.
CASSLRQGVNEQFF,TRBJ2-1,TRBV7-9,14,TRBD1
CASSVQAVQGTQHF,TRBJ1-5,TRBV5-5,14,.
CASSARTNTEAFF,TRBJ1-1,TRBV25-1,13,.
CASSLNSLSGNTIYF,TRBJ1-3,TRBV7-6,15,.
CSARQGSSNQPQHF,TRBJ1-5,TRBV20-1,14,.
CASSFRTGSSTDTQYF,TRBJ2-3,TRBV11-2,16,.
CASSGTGTNTGELFF,TRBJ2-2,TRBV5-5,15,.
CASSFRTSGGPASNTGELFF,TRBJ2-2,TRBV9,20,TRBD2
CASSRDNYGYTF,TRBJ1-2,TRBV3-1,12,.
CATSREGLAGLSSYNEQFF,TRBJ2-1,TRBV15,19,TRBD2
CASSSIDGRSSYEQYF,TRBJ2-7,TRBV5-1,16,.
CATSDRGGQPGETQYF,TRBJ2-5,TRBV24-1,16,.
CATSDFSGTGMGTNYGYTF,TRBJ1-2,TRBV24-1,19,TRBD1